The T cell receptor beta chain described here comes from a study of a mutant IDH1 vaccine in newly diagnosed glioma. Across the study: Previous care, which was radiotherapy, temozolomide, or both, most often involved both.

V was pared by 8 bases and J by 5 bases, with 19 bases between. The CDR3 is 15 residues long. General study points: It seemed that pseudoprogression was not linked to changes in the top peripheral T cell clonotypes.

As concerns this clone: Its antigen is as yet unknown.

Specified time point: baseline, week 1 (first vaccination visit). The treatment denotes: pre-vaccination baseline after standard-of-care therapy. Those who donated had recent WHO grade 3 or 4 IDH1-mutant, ATRX-lost astrocytomas. The table came from immunoSEQ multiplex PCR; TCRdb's copy has only in-frame clones and leaves some out. The table includes around 53,000 clones, roughly 89% detected once. This sequence joins TRBV23-1 and TRBJ1-5, with a tentative D call TRBD1 (5 bases). TRBV23-1 is flagged as an ORF with uncertain function. Material: PBMCs, obtained from a glioma patient treated with radiotherapy, temozolomide or both. The sequence was obtained from a man aged 40-55 years with glioma. The CDR3 is CASRGDVGGYQPQHF. The CDR3 coding sequence is TGCGCCAGCCGAGGGGACGTCGGGGGGTATCAGCCCCAGCATTTT.